This section outlines one T cell receptor beta chain sequence together with its context. Its target is unknown. Deletions cut 2 bases from V and 0 bases from J, with 14 bases between. Germline assignment: CDR1 ENHRY and CDR2 SYGVKD. This CDR3 region has 17 residues. This specimen comes from a study of T cell responses to AZD1222 COVID-19 vaccine. Study-wide results and caveats: Clonal diversity was possibly underestimated, and white British individuals and females predominated among donors. With two AZD1222 doses given, Spike-specific TCR breadth and depth both rose. At baseline, seropositivity was found in only six or seven AZD1222 recipients.

The method was immunoSEQ multiplex PCR; TCRdb's version includes in-frame clones alone and lacks a portion of them. This sample has around 120,000 clones, with roughly 91% found just once. Second doses were pooled across both intervals (about 4 or about 12 weeks). This chain links TRBV10-3 with TRBJ2-1; D is possibly TRBD2 (6 bases). The TCR comes from an adult who received the AZD1222 COVID-19 vaccine. Sequences were derived from peripheral blood, sampled 28 days after the second AZD1222 dose. The DNA of the CDR3 is TGTGCCATCAGTGAGACTAGCTTTGCTAGCTCCTACAATGAGCAGTTCTTC. It encodes CAISETSFASSYNEQFF.